This paragraph covers one T cell receptor beta chain sequence. Germline V gene data show CDR1 as SGHVS and CDR2 as FNYEAQ. Trimming left V 6 bases short and J 0 bases short, with 15 bases between. The CDR3 extends over 16 amino acids. The data were taken from a study of blood T cell repertoires in COVID-19. Study in general: PBMCs, B-cell-depleted T cells, or T cells were the source of the cDNA or gDNA that made up the material.

Clones were read by immunoSEQ multiplex PCR, and TCRdb kept only the in-frame ones, dropping some. The sample shows approximately 89,000 clones, roughly 80% of them seen only once. This receptor was taken from an elderly woman with acute or convalescent COVID-19. The sample taken for sequencing was peripheral blood. The V call is TRBV7-6, the J call TRBJ1-3, with D possibly TRBD1 on 5 matching bases. CDR3 sequence reads: CASSSGTGVSGNTIYF. In DNA, the CDR3 is TGTGCCAGCAGTTCCGGGACGGGGGTCTCTGGAAACACCATATATTTT.